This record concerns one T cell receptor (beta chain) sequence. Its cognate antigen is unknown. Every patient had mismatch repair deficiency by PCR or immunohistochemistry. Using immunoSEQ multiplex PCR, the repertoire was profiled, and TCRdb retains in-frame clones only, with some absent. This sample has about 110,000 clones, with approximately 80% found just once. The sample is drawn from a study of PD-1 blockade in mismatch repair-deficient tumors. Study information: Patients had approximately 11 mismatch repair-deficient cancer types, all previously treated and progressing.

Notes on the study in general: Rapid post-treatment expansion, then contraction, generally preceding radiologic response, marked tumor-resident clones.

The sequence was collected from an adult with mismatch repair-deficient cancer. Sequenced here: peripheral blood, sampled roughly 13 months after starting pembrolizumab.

In DNA, the CDR3 is TGTGCCAGCAGTGACGGGGACTGGGGAAGTGAAAAACTGTTTTTT. This gives the protein CASSDGDWGSEKLFF. The rearrangement uses TRBV2 and TRBJ1-4, with D tentatively TRBD1 (5 bases). Trimming took 3 bases from V and 7 from J, leaving 15 bases between them. The germline V gene encodes CDR1 SNHLY and CDR2 FYNNEI. The CDR3 extends over 15 amino acids.